This is a list of T cell receptor beta chains from one sample in a study of quantifying T cell responses using KT2 cells. TCRdb called the UMI-ligation and nested PCR reads again in MiXCR, with one record for every CDR3 protein. The sample contains under 35,000 distinct CDR3 sequences, 10% of which appear only once. Specimen: PBMCs spiked with cells of the T cell clone KT2. The source is a human donor. Each CDR3 is given with its conserved first and last residue. Fields, in order: clone size, V gene, CDR3 protein. For some rows the clone size is stated as once, few or many, or as a class when expanded; others skip it.

NA TRBV30 CAWSEGTNTEAFF
few TRBV20-1 CSATKGTGYSPLHF
NA TRBV14 CASSSGTGSSPLHF
few TRBV12-5 CASGFGDSNQPQHF
NA TRBV7-2 CASSSPFSRGTEAFF
many TRBV7-9 CASSSPKGSQNSPLHF
NA TRBV6-2/TRBV6-3 CASKTQGRMNPEAFF
many TRBV4-1 CASSPRQGTFYGYTF
many TRBV19 CASTPDTPSNQPQHF
many TRBV20-1 CSARDRGTHNSPLHF
many TRBV14 CASSPLKWDTEAFF
NA TRBV2 CASSGGRSGYEQYF
many TRBV28 CASSLGTGVVFF
few TRBV14 CASSPAGTPGEKLFF
NA TRBV4-3 CASSFDRNTDTQYF
medium-sized TRBV5-1 CASSPEAGTSGGRQFF
few TRBV6-1 CASSQTRTETQYF
few TRBV25-1 CASSALQGVDEKLFF
many TRBV11-3 CASSPRQYTQYF
NA TRBV20-1 CSARDSPSDEQFF
many TRBV3-1 CASSPLRRETRTMRGAFF
many TRBV4-3 CASSQVLAGALTDTQYF
few TRBV27 CASNEGSPHNEQFF